This T cell receptor (beta chain) was obtained from a study of blood T cell repertoires in COVID-19. Study-wide context: The study drew acute and convalescent COVID-19 samples from the United States, Italy and Spain. Sources were T cells, B-cell-depleted T cells, or PBMCs; the material itself was cDNA or gDNA.

Original handling: Estimation of nucleated cell counts relied on the amplification of reference gene primers. Assay used: immunoSEQ multiplex PCR; TCRdb lists only in-frame clones, some missing. D and trimming come from the DNA, and the V and J calls and clone size come from that table. The sample holds some 44,000 clones, approximately 90% seen once. The CDR3 spans 14 residues. CDR1 and CDR2 from the germline V gene are LNHDA and SQIVND (reference sequence). V was clipped by 5 bases and J by 5 bases; unmatched bases: 3. The sequence was collected from a man in his 60s with active COVID-19. The sequenced sample consisted of peripheral blood. The chain joins TRBV19 to TRBJ1-4, with 9 bases lining up with TRBD1. DNA of the CDR3: TGTGCCAGTAGTCAAGGGACAGGGAATGAAAAACTGTTTTTT. Residues: CASSQGTGNEKLFF.